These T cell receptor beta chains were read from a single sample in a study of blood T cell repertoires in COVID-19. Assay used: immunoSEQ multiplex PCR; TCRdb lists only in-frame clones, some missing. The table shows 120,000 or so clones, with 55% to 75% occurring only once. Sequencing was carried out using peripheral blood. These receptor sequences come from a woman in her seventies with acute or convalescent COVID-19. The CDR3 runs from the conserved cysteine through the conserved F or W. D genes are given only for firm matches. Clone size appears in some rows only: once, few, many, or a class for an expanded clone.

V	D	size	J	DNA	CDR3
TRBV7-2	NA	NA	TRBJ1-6	TGTGCCAGCAGCCAAAGACAGGAACGCTCCTATAATTCACCCCTCCACTTT	CASSQRQERSYNSPLHF
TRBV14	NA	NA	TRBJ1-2	TGTGCCAGCAGCCCTTCGGGGTCCAGGTCCTATGGCTACACCTTC	CASSPSGSRSYGYTF
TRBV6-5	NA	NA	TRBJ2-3	TGTGCCAGCAGCTCGAGCGGGGATACGCAGTATTTT	CASSSSGDTQYF
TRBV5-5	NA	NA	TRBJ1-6	TGTGCCAGCAGCTTGCAGGGAAATTATAATTCACCCCTCCACTTT	CASSLQGNYNSPLHF
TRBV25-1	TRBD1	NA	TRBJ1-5	TGTGCCAGCAGTGAAGGACAGGGGGTAGATCAGCCCCAGCATTTT	CASSEGQGVDQPQHF
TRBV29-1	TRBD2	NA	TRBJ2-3	TGCAGCGTTGAAGAAGGGCGGGGGGAAGATACGCAGTATTTT	CSVEEGRGEDTQYF
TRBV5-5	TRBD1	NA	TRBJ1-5	TGTGCCAGCAGCTTACTACCGGGACAGGGAAGCAATCAGCCCCAGCATTTT	CASSLLPGQGSNQPQHF
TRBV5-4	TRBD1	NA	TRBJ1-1	TGTGCCAGCAGCAGGACAGGGATGAACACTGAAGCTTTCTTT	CASSRTGMNTEAFF
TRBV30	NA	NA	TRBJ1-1	TGTGCCTGGGGTTATGACGTAAACACAGCTGAAGCTTTCTTT	CAWGYDVNTAEAFF
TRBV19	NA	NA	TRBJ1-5	TGTGCCAGTAGTCAGGGGCAGCCCCAGCATTTT	CASSQGQPQHF
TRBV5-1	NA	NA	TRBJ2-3	TGCGCCAGCAGCCGCGGACAGACCACAGATACGCAGTATTTT	CASSRGQTTDTQYF
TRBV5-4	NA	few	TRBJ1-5	TGTGCCAGCAGTATCGACAGATATCAGCCCCAGCATTTT	CASSIDRYQPQHF
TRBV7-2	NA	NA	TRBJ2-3	TGTGCCAGCAGCCAGGGGTGGGGCAGGAGCACAGATACGCAGTATTTT	CASSQGWGRSTDTQYF
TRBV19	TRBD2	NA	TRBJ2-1	TGTGCCAGTAGTATGACCAGCGGGGGTGATGAGCAGTTCTTC	CASSMTSGGDEQFF
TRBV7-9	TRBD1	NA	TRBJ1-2	TGTGCCAGCAGCGGTTGGGACAGCACAAACTATGGCTACACCTTC	CASSGWDSTNYGYTF
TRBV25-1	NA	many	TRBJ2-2	TGTGCCAGCAGTGAATATATAACGGGTAACACCGGGGAGCTGTTTTTT	CASSEYITGNTGELFF
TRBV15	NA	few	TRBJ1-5	TGTGCCACCAGCAGAGCAGGAAAGAGCAATCAGCCCCAGCATTTT	CATSRAGKSNQPQHF
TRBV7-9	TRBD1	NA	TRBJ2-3	TGTGCCAGCAGCTTCGGGACAGGGGGCACAGATACGCAGTATTTT	CASSFGTGGTDTQYF
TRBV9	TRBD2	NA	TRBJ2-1	TGTGCCAGCAGCGGGATCCTTGGGGAGGGCTACAATGAGCAGTTCTTC	CASSGILGEGYNEQFF
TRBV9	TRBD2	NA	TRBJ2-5	TGTGCCAGCAGCCCCAATCTCAATAGCGGGGAGACCCAGTACTTC	CASSPNLNSGETQYF
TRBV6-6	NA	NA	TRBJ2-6	TGTGCCAGCAGTTCACAGGCTGGGGCCAACGTCCTGACTTTC	CASSSQAGANVLTF
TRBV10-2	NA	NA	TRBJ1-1	TGCGCCAGCAGTGGGGTGAGGGAAACTGAAGCTTTCTTT	CASSGVRETEAFF
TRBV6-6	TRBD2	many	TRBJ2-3	TGTGCCAGCAGTCGGGGACTAGCGGGATATAGCACAGATACGCAGTATTTT	CASSRGLAGYSTDTQYF
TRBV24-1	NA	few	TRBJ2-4	TGTGCCACCAGTGATTTACAGCAACTAGCCAAAAACATTCAGTACTTC	CATSDLQQLAKNIQYF
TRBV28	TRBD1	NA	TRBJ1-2	TGTGCCAGCAGTCAGCAGGGGGATGGGTATGGCTACACCTTC	CASSQQGDGYGYTF
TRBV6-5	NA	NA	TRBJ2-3	TGTGCCAGCAGCACCGGGACTAGCACAGATACGCAGTATTTT	CASSTGTSTDTQYF
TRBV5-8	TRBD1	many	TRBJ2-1	TGTGCCAGCAGTTCCGGGACAGGCTCCTACAATGAGCAGTTCTTC	CASSSGTGSYNEQFF
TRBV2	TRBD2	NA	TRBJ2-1	TGTGCCAGCAGTGAAGGTAGCGGGGGGGCATACAATGAGCAGTTCTTC	CASSEGSGGAYNEQFF
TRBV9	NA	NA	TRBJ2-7	TGTGCCAGCAGCGTAGATTCGGGGACCTACGAGCAGTACTTC	CASSVDSGTYEQYF
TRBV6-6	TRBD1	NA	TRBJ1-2	TGTGCCAGCAGTAAAAGACAGGGGAGCCCCTATGGCTACACCTTC	CASSKRQGSPYGYTF
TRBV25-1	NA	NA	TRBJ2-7	TGTGCCAGCAGTGACCCTACGGGTACCTACGAGCAGTACTTC	CASSDPTGTYEQYF
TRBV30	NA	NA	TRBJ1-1	TGTGAGGGAGAGAACACTGAAGCTTTCTTT	CEGENTEAFF
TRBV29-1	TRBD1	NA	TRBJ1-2	TGCAGCGTTGCAGGACAGGGGATTTATGGCTACACCTTC	CSVAGQGIYGYTF
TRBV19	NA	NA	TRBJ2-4	TGTGCCAGTAGTGCCCGGGGTACCAAAAACATTCAGTACTTC	CASSARGTKNIQYF
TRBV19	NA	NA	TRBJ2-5	TGTGCCAGTAGTATGGCGGCTAGGTTTCAAGAGACCCAGTACTTC	CASSMAARFQETQYF
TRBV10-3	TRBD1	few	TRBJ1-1	TGTGCCACCCGTGGACAGGGGAAGACTGAAGCTTTCTTT	CATRGQGKTEAFF
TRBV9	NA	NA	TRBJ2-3	TGTGCCAGCAAACGCTCTCCGGGAAGCACAGATACGCAGTATTTT	CASKRSPGSTDTQYF
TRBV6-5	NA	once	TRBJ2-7	TGTGCCAGCAGTTACGAACAGAGATACGAGCAGTACTTC	CASSYEQRYEQYF
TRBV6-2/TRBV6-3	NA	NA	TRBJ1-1	TGTGCCAGCAGCCATATACAGTGGGCCCCAAACACTGAAGCTTTCTTT	CASSHIQWAPNTEAFF
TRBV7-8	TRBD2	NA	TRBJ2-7	TGTGCCAGCAGCTTTTCGAGCGGGGGGAACTACGAGCAGTACTTC	CASSFSSGGNYEQYF
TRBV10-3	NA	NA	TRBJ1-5	TGTGCCATCAGTGAGATGGCAGGGAGGGGGAATCAGCCCCAGCATTTT	CAISEMAGRGNQPQHF
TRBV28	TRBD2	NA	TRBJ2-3	TGTGCCAGCAGTTTAGAAGCGGGATCGACAGATACGCAGTATTTT	CASSLEAGSTDTQYF
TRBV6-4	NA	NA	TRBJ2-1	TGTGCCAGGGAGCTCTCCGGGGAAGTCGATGAGCAGTTCTTC	CARELSGEVDEQFF
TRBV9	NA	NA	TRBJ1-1	TGTGCCAGCTCGATAACGGGAGGTACTGAAGCTTTCTTT	CASSITGGTEAFF
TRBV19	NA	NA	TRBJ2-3	TGTGCCAGTAGTACCCTAGGCTCTAGCACAGATACGCAGTATTTT	CASSTLGSSTDTQYF
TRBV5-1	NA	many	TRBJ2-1	TGCGCCAGCAGCTCCGGGACCTACAATGAGCAGTTCTTC	CASSSGTYNEQFF
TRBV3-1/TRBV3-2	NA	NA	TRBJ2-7	TGTGCCAGCAGCGACAATTACGAGCAGTACTTC	CASSDNYEQYF
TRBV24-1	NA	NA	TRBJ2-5	TGTGCCACCAGTGATCCTCGGCCCGGGTCCCCAGAGACCCAGTACTTC	CATSDPRPGSPETQYF
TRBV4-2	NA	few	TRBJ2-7	TGTGCCAGCAGCCAAGTGGGCCTCTCCTACGAGCAGTACTTC	CASSQVGLSYEQYF
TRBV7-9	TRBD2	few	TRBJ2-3	TGTGCCAGCAGCTTGCGGGAGAGCACAGATACGCAGTATTTT	CASSLRESTDTQYF
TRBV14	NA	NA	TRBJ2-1	TGTGCCAGCAGCCAAGATAGCGGCGCAGGGTCAAAGCAGTTCTTC	CASSQDSGAGSKQFF
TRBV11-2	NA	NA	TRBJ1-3	TGTGCCAGCAGCTTAGAGGGCCCAGCCTCTGGAAACACCATATATTTT	CASSLEGPASGNTIYF
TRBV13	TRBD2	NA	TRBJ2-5	TGTGCCAGCAGCTCTACTAGCGGGAGTTTCGGAGAGACCCAGTACTTC	CASSSTSGSFGETQYF
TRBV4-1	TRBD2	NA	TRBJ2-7	TGCGCCAGCAGCCTCTTACTAGCGCAAGAGCAGTACTTC	CASSLLLAQEQYF
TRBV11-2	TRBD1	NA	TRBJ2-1	TGTGCCAGCAGCTCTCGACAGGGGGCAACAAATGAGCAGTTCTTC	CASSSRQGATNEQFF
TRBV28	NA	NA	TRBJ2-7	TGTGCCAGCAGTTTATCTCCTACGGGCTCCTACGAGCAGTACTTC	CASSLSPTGSYEQYF
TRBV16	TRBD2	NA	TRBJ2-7	TGTGCCAGCAGCCAATCGATATTGGGACTAGCGGACTTC	CASSQSILGLADF